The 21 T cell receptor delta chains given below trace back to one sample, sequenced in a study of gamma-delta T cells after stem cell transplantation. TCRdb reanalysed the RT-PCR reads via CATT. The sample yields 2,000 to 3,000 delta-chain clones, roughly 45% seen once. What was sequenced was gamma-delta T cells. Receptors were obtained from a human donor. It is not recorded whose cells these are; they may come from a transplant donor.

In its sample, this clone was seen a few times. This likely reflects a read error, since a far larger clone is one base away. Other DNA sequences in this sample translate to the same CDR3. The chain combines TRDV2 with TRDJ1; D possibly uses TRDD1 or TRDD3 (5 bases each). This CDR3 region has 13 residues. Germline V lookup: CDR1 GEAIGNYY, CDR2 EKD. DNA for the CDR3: TGTGCCTGTGACGGTCTTGGGGAAAATAAGCTCATCTTT. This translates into CACDGLGENKLIF.

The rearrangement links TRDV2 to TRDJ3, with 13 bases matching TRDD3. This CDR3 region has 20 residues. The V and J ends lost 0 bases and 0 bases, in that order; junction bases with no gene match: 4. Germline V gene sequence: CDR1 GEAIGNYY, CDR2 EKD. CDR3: CACDTVLGDTSSWDTRQMFF. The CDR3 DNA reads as TGTGCCTGTGACACCGTACTGGGGGATACGTCCTCCTGGGACACCCGACAGATGTTTTTC.

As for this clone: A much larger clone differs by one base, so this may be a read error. CDR3 coding DNA: TGTGCCTGTGACACCGTGCGTACTGGGGAATACGCAGTTTCAACCGATAAACTCATCTTT. This translates into CACDTVRTGEYAVSTDKLIF. The V and J genes are TRDV2 and TRDJ1; 7 nucleotides agree with TRDD3. V lost 0 bases to trimming and J lost 2 bases; unmatched junction nucleotides: 20. This CDR3 region has 20 residues. Germline V gene sequence: CDR1 GEAIGNYY, CDR2 EKD.

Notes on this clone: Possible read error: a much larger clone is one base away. The CDR3: CACDALSALRGDTGDKLIF. DNA of the CDR3: TGTGCCTGTGACGCCCTATCGGCCCTCCGGGGGGATACGGGCGATAAACTCATCTTT. V is TRDV2 and J is TRDJ1; 10 bases are a match to TRDD3. The CDR3 contains 19 residues. In germline, CDR1 is GEAIGNYY, CDR2 EKD. Losses at the gene ends were 3 bases for V and 4 bases for J; bases not matched to a gene: 19.

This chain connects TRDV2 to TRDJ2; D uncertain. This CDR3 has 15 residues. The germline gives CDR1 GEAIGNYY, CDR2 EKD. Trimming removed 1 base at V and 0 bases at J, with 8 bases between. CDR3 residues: CACDTMGTLTAQLFF. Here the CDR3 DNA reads TGTGCCTGTGACACGATGGGAACTTTGACAGCACAACTCTTCTTT.

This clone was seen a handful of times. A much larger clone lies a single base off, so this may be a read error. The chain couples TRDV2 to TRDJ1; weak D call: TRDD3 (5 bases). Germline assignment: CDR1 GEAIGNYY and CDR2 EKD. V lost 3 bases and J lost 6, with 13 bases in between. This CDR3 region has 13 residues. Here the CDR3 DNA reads TGTGCCTGTGACGGTCTTGGGGCAAATAAACTCATCTTT. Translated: CACDGLGANKLIF.

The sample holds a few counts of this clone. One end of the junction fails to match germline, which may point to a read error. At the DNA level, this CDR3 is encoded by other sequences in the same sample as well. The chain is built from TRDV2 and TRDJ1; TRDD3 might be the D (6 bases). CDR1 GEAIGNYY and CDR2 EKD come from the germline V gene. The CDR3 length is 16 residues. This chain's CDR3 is CACEPLRRGYTDKLIF. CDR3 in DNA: TGCGCCTGTGAGCCCCTCCGACGGGGATACACCGATAAACTCATCTTT.

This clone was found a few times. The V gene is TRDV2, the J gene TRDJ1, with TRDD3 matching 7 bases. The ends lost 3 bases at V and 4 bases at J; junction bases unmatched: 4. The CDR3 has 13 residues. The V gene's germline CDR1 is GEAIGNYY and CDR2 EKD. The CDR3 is CACDLLGLDKLIF. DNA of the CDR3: TGTGCCTGTGACCTACTGGGGCTCGATAAACTCATCTTT.

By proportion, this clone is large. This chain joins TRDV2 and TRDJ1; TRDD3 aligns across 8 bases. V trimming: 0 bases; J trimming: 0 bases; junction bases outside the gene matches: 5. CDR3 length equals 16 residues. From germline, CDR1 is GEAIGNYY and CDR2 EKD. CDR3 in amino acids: CACDTLLGGHTDKLIF. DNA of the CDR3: TGTGCCTGTGACACCCTACTGGGGGGACACACCGATAAACTCATCTTT.

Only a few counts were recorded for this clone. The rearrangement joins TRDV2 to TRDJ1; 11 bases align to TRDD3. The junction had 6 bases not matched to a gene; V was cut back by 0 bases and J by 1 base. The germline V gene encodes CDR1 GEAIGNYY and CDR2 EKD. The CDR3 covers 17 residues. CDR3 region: CACDTLLGDRGTDKLIF. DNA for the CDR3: TGTGCCTGTGACACCCTACTGGGGGATAGGGGCACCGATAAACTCATCTTT.

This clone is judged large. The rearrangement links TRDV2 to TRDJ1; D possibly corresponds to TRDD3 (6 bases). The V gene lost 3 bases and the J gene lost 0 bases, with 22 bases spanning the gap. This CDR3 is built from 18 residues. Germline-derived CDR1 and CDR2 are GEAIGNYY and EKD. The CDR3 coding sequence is TGTGCCTGTGACCCTTTGGGGGGCCCGAGACCGTACACCGATAAACTCATCTTT. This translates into CACDPLGGPRPYTDKLIF.

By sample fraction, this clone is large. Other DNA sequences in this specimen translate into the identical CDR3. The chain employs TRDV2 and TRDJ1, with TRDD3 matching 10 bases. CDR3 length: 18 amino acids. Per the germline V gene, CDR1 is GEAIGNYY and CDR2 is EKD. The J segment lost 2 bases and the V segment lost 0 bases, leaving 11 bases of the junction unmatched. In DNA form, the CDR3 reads TGTGCCTGTGACACCTGGTCCGTACTGGGGGATGGAACCGATAAACTCATCTTT. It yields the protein CACDTWSVLGDGTDKLIF.

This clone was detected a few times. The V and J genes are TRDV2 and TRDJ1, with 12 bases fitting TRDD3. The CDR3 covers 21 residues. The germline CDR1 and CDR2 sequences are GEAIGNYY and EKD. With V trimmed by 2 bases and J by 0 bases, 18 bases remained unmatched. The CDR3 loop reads CACDSVRRLGDTRPYTDKLIF. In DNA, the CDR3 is TGTGCCTGTGACAGCGTAAGACGACTGGGGGATACCCGGCCGTACACCGATAAACTCATCTTT.

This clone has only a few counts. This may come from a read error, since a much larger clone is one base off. Here the CDR3 DNA reads TGTGCCTGTGGCACCGTATCTGGGGGACCCCCGGAGATGAGGACCGATAAACTCATCTTT. Translated, it gives CACGTVSGGPPEMRTDKLIF. The chain carries TRDV2 and TRDJ1, with 8 bases that match TRDD3. CDR3 length equals 20 residues. The germline CDR1 and CDR2 sequences are GEAIGNYY and EKD.

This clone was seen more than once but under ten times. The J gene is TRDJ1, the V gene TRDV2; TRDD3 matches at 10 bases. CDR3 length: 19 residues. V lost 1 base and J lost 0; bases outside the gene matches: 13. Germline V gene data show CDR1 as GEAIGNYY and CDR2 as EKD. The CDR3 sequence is CACDTMRLGDKSDTDKLIF. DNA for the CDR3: TGTGCCTGTGACACTATGAGGCTGGGGGATAAGTCTGACACCGATAAACTCATCTTT.

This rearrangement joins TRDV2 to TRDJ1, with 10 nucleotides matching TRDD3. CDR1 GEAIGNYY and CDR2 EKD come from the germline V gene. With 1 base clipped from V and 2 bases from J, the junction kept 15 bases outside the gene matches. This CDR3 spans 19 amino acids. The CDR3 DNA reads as TGTGCCTGTGACACTATTTCCTACGGGGGATACGGTGTAACCGATAAACTCATCTTT. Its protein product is CACDTISYGGYGVTDKLIF.

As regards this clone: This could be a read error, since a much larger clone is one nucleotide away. CDR3 nucleotide sequence: TGTGCCTGTGACGCTTTACTGGGGGATACGCGCGGAAATAAACTCACCTTT. Translated: CACDALLGDTRGNKLTF. The chain uses TRDV2 and TRDJ1; 13 bases are shared with TRDD3. Germline V gives CDR1 GEAIGNYY, CDR2 EKD. The CDR3 consists of 17 residues.

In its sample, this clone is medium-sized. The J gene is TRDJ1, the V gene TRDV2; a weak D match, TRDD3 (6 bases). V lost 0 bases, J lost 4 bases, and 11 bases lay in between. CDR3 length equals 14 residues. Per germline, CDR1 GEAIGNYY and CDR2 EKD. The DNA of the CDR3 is TGTGCCTGTGACACCCTTCTGGGGTTCGATAAACTCATCTTT. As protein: CACDTLLGFDKLIF.

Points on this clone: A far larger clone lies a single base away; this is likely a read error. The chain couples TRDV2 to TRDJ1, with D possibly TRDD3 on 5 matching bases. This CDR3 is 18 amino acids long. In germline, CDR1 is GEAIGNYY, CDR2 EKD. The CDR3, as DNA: TGTGCCTGTGACACCGTTAGCATTATGGGGAGCAACACCGTTAAACTCATCTTT. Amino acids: CACDTVSIMGSNTVKLIF.

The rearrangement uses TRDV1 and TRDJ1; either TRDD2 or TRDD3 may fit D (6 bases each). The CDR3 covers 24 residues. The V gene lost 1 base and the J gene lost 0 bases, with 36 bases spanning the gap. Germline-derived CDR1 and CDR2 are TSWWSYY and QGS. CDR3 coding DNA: TGTGCTCTTGGGGAACGTAAGACTTCCTGGGGTGTCGGAGGGATTACACCGTACACCGATAAACTCATCTTT. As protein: CALGERKTSWGVGGITPYTDKLIF.

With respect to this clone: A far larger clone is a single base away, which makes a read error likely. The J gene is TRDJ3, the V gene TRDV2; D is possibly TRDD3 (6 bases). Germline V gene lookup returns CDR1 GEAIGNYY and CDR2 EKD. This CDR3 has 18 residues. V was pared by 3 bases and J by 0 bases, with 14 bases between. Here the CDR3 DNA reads TGTGCCTGTGACCCCGGCTGGGGAAGCTCCTGGGACACCCGACAGATGTTTTTC. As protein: CACDPGWGSSWDTRQMFF.